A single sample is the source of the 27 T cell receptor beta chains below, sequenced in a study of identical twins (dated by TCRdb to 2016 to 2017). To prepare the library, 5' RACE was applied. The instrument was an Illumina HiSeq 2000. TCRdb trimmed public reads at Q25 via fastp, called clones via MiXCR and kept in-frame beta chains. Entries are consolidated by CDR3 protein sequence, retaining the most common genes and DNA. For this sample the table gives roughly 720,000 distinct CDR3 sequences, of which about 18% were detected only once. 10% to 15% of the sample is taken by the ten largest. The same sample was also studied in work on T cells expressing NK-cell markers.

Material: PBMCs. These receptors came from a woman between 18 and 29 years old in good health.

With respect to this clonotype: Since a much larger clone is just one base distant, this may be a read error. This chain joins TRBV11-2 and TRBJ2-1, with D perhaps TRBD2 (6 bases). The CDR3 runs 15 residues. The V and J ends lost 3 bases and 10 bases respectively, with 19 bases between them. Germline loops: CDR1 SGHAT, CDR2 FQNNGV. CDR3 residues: CASSFEAGRLREQFF. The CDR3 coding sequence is TGTGCCAGCAGCTTCGAAGCGGGCCGTCTGAGGGAGCAGTTCTTC.

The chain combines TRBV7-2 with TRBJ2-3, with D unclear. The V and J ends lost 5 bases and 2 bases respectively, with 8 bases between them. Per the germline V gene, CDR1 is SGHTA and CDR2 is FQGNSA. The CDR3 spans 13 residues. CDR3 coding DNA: TGTGCCAGCAGCGAGCAAATCACAGATACGCAGTATTTT. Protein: CASSEQITDTQYF.

CDR3 region: CASSDQPQTSSQIEQFF. The DNA for the CDR3 is TGTGCCAGCAGTGACCAGCCCCAAACTTCGAGTCAGATTGAGCAGTTCTTC. V is TRBV6-4 and J is TRBJ2-1; no clear D. V lost 2 bases to trimming and J lost 9 bases, with 23 bases between them. CDR1 is MRHNA and CDR2 is SNTAGT in the germline V gene. The CDR3 is 17 amino acids.

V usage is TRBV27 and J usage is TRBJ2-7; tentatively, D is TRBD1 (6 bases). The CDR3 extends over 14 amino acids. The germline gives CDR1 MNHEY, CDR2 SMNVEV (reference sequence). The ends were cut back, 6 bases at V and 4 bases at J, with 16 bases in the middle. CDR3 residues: CASSFADRIYEQYF. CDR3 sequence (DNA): TGTGCCAGCAGCTTTGCCGACAGGATTTACGAGCAGTACTTC.

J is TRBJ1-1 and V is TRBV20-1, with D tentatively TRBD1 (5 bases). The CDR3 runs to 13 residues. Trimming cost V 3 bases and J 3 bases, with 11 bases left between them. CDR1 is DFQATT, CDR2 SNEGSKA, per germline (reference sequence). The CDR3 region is CSARPRGYTEAFF. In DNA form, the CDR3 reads TGCAGTGCTAGGCCCCGGGGCTACACTGAAGCTTTCTTT.

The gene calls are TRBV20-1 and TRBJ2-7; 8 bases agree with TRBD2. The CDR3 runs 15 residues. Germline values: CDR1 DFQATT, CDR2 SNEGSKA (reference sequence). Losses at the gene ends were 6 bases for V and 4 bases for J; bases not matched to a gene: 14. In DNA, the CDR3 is TGCAGTGCCACCTCGCCTGGCGGGGGGCCTTACGAGCAGTACTTC. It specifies CSATSPGGGPYEQYF.

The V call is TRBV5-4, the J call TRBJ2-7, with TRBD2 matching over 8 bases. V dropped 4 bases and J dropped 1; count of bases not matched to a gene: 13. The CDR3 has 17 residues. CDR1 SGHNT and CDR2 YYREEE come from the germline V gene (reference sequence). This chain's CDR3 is CASSDLGLAGISYEQYF. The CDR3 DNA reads TGTGCCAGCAGCGACCTCGGCTTAGCGGGGATTTCCTACGAGCAGTACTTC.

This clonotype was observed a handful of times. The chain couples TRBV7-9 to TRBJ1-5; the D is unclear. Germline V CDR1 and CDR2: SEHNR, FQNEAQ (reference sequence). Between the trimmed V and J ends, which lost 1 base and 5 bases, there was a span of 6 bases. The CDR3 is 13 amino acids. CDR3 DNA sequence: TGTGCCAGCAGCTTAGATTATGATCAGCCCCAGCATTTT. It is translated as CASSLDYDQPQHF.

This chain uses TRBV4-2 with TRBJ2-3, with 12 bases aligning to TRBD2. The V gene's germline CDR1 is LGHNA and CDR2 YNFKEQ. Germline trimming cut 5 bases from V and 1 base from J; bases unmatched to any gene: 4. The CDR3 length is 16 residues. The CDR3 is CASSGRTSGGTDTQYF. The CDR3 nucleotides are TGTGCCAGCAGCGGCCGGACTAGCGGGGGCACAGATACGCAGTATTTT.

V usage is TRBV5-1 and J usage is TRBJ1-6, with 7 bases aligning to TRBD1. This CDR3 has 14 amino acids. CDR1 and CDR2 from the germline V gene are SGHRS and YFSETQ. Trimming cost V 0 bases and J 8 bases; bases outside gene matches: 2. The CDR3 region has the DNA TGCGCCAGCAGCTTGGATACAGGGGATTCACCCCTCCACTTT. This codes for CASSLDTGDSPLHF.

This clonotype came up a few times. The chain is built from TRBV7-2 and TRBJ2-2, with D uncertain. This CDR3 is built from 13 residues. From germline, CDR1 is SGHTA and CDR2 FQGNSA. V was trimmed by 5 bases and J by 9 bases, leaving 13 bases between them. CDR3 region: CASSPGPARELFF. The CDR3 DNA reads TGTGCCAGCAGCCCAGGACCCGCTAGGGAGCTGTTTTTT.

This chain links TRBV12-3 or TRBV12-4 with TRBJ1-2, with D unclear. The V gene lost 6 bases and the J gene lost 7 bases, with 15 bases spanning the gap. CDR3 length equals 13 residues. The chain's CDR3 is CASSSWMGLGYTF. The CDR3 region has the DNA TGTGCCAGCAGCTCCTGGATGGGCCTTGGCTACACCTTC.

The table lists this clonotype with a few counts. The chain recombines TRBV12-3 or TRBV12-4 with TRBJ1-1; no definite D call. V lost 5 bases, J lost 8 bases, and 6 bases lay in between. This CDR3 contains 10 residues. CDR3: CASSHGEAFF. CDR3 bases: TGTGCCAGCAGTCACGGAGAAGCTTTCTTT.

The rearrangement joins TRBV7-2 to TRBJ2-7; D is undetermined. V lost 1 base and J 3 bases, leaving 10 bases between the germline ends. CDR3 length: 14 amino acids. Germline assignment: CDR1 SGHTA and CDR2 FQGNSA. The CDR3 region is CASSLDSLNYEQYF. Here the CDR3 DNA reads TGTGCCAGCAGCTTAGACTCATTAAACTACGAGCAGTACTTC.

DNA for the CDR3: TGTGCCAGCAGTTTGCGTATAAGCTCCTACAATGAGCAGTTCTTC. Amino acid sequence: CASSLRISSYNEQFF. The chain couples TRBV7-9 to TRBJ2-1; D unresolved. The CDR3 is made up of 15 amino acids. Germline CDR1 and CDR2: SEHNR and FQNEAQ (reference sequence). V gave up 6 bases and J gave up 0 bases, with 12 bases separating them.

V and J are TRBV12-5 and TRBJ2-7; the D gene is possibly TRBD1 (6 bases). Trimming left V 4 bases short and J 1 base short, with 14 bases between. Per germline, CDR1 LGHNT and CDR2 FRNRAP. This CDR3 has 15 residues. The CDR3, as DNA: TGTGCTAGTGGTTGGCCGACAGGAGGATCCTACGAGCAGTACTTC. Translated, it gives CASGWPTGGSYEQYF.

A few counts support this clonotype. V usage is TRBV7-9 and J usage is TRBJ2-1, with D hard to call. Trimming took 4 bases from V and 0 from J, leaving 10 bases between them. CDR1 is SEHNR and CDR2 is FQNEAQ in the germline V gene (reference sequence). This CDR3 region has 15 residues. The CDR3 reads CASSSAISSYNEQFF. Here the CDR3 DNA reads TGTGCCAGCAGCTCGGCGATCAGCTCCTACAATGAGCAGTTCTTC.

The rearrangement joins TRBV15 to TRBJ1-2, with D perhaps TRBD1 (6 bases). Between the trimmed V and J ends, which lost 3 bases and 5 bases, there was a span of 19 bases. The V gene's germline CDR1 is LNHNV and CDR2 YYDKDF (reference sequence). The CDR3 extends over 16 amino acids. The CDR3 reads CATSSSLLRTAYGYTF. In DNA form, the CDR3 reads TGTGCCACCAGCAGTAGTCTGTTGCGGACAGCTTATGGCTACACCTTC.

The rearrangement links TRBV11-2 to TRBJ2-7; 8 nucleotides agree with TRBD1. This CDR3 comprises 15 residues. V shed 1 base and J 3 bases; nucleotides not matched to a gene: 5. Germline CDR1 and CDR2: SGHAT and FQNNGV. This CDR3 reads CASSLGYRGDYEQYF. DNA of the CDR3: TGTGCCAGCAGCTTAGGATACAGGGGGGACTACGAGCAGTACTTC. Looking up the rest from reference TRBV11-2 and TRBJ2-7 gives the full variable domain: EAGVAQSPRYKIIEKRQSVAFWCNPISGHATLYWYQQILGQGPKLLIQFQNNGVVDDSQLPKDRFSAERLKGVDSTLKIQPAKLEDSAVYLCASSLGYRGDYEQYFGPGTRLTVT.

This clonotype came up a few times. Here the CDR3 DNA reads TGCGCCAGCAGCCAAGAGTACGGGCCGGCCAACTATGGCTACACCTTC. Residues: CASSQEYGPANYGYTF. This chain connects TRBV4-3 to TRBJ1-2; no clear D gene. The CDR3 covers 16 residues. Germline assignment: CDR1 LGHNA and CDR2 YSLEER. V lost 0 bases and J lost 2, with 13 bases in between.

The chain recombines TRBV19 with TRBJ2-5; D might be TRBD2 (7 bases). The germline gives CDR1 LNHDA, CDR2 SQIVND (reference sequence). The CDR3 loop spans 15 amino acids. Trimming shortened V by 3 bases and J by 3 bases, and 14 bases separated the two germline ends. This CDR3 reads CASSIEGGNKETQYF. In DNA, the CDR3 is TGTGCCAGTAGTATTGAGGGGGGGAACAAAGAGACCCAGTACTTC. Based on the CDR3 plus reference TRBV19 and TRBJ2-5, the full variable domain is DGGITQSPKYLFRKEGQNVTLSCEQNLNHDAMYWYRQDPGQGLRLIYYSQIVNDFQKGDIAEGYSVSREKKESFPLTVTSAQKNPTAFYLCASSIEGGNKETQYFGPGTRLLVL.

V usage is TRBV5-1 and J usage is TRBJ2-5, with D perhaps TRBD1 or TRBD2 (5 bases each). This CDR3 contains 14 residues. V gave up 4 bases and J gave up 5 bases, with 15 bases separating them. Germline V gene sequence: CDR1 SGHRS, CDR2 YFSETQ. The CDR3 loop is CASSRGPTTETQYF. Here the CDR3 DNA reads TGCGCCAGCAGCCGGGGACCGACGACGGAGACCCAGTACTTC. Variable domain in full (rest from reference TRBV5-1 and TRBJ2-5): KAGVTQTPRYLIKTRGQQVTLSCSPISGHRSVSWYQQTPGQGLQFLFEYFSETQRNKGNFPGRFSGRQFSNSRSEMNVSTLELGDSALYLCASSRGPTTETQYFGPGTRLLVL.

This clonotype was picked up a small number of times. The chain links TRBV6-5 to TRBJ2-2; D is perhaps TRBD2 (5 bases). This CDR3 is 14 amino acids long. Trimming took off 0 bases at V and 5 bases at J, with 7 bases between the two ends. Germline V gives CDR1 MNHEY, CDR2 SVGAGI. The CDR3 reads CASSYSPGTGELFF. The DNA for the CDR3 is TGTGCCAGCAGTTACTCTCCGGGGACCGGGGAGCTGTTTTTT.

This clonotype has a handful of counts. CDR3 protein: CASSLIREYTDTQYF. The DNA for the CDR3 is TGTGCCAGCAGCTTGATAAGGGAATACACAGATACGCAGTATTTT. The genes are TRBV5-6 and TRBJ2-3; no clear D gene. The CDR3 is made up of 15 amino acids. Germline values: CDR1 SGHDT, CDR2 YYEEEE. The V gene lost 1 base and the J gene lost 2 bases, with 11 bases spanning the gap.

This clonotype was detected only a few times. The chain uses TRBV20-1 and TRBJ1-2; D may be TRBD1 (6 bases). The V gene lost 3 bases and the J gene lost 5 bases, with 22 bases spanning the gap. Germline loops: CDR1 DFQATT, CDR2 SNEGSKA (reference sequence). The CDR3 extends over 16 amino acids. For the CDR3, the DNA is TGCAGTGCTAGTAGCGGTCAGGGGCGGGATGGATATGGCTACACCTTC. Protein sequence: CSASSGQGRDGYGYTF.

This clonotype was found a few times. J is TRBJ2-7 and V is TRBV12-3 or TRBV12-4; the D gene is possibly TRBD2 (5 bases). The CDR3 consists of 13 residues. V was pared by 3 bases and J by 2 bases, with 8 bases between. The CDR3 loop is CASSFTRTYEQYF. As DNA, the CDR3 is TGTGCCAGCAGTTTTACTAGAACCTACGAGCAGTACTTC.

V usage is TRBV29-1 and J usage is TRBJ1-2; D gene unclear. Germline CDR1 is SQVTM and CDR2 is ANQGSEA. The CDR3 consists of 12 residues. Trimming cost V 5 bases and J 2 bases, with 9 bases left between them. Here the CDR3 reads CSVFNNNYGYTF. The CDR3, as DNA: TGCAGCGTTTTTAACAACAACTATGGCTACACCTTC.